The rows below give T cell receptor beta chains drawn from one sample of a study of radiotherapy plus CTLA-4 blockade in lung cancer. The protocol was immunoSEQ multiplex PCR, while the TCRdb copy is restricted to in-frame clones and leaves out a portion. The data contain about 73,000 clones, around 87% of them singletons. Source: peripheral blood, taken from a patient treated with radiotherapy plus ipilimumab. The source of these receptors is a human donor with non-small cell lung cancer that progressed on radiotherapy plus ipilimumab. The CDR3 runs from the conserved cysteine through the conserved F or W. The order of the fields is J gene, V gene, clone size, D gene, CDR3 DNA, CDR3 protein. The D gene is left open where the match is weak. Size values are once, few and many counts, or a class for expanded clones, and some rows have none.

>TRBJ1-2|TRBV19|.|TRBD1
TGTGCCAGTAGTGGAAACAGGGGCGGTTCCTATGGCTACACCTTC
CASSGNRGGSYGYTF
>TRBJ1-4|TRBV15|.|.
TGTGCCACCAGCAGAGATCGCGGTAATGAAAAACTGTTTTTT
CATSRDRGNEKLFF
>TRBJ2-2|TRBV11-3|.|.
TGTGCCAGCAGCTTAGTTAGCTACGACGGGGAGCTGTTTTTT
CASSLVSYDGELFF
>TRBJ1-1|TRBV7-8|.|.
TGTGCCAGCAGCACCACCTCAAGGAACACTGAAGCTTTCTTT
CASSTTSRNTEAFF
>TRBJ1-2|TRBV28|.|.
TGTGCCAGCAGTTTACCGGACAGAAACTATGGCTACACCTTC
CASSLPDRNYGYTF
>TRBJ1-5|TRBV18|.|.
TGTGCCAGCTCACCGAAGGGGGAGGTGGGCAATCAGCCCCAGCATTTT
CASSPKGEVGNQPQHF
>TRBJ1-2|TRBV30|.|.
TGTGCCTGGAGTTCAACAGGGGGCTACACCTTC
CAWSSTGGYTF
>TRBJ2-2|TRBV27|.|.
TGTGCCACTGGGCCCGGGGAGCTGGAGCTGTTTTTT
CATGPGELELFF
>TRBJ2-5|TRBV30|.|.
TGTGCCTGGAATGGGGGGCCAGAGACCCAGTACTTC
CAWNGGPETQYF
>TRBJ1-5|TRBV10-2|.|.
TGCGCCAGCAGTGAGTCGATGGCGGGGATGAGCAATCAGCCCCAGCATTTT
CASSESMAGMSNQPQHF
>TRBJ1-3|TRBV5-4|once|.
TGTGCCAGCAGCTTGGAGGGCATACAGGGTTTTGGGCCTGGAAACACCATATATTTT
CASSLEGIQGFGPGNTIYF
>TRBJ2-5|TRBV21-1|once|.
TGTGCCAGCAGCAAAAGTCCCGGAAGGGGAGAGACCCAGTACTTC
CASSKSPGRGETQYF
>TRBJ2-7|TRBV5-1|.|TRBD2
TGCGCCAGCAGCCCATCACCGGGACTAGCGAGTCTCGAGCAGTACTTC
CASSPSPGLASLEQYF
>TRBJ2-1|TRBV6-5|.|.
TGTGCCAGCAGTGACCGCTATGAAAATGAGCAGTTCTTC
CASSDRYENEQFF
>TRBJ2-3|TRBV7-3|.|TRBD2
TGTGCCAGCAGCTTAAGACTAGCGGGAGAAGGAGATACGCAGTATTTT
CASSLRLAGEGDTQYF
>TRBJ2-3|TRBV13|.|.
TGTGCCAGCAGCGGGCGGACAGAACATACGCAGTATTTT
CASSGRTEHTQYF
>TRBJ2-1|TRBV28|.|.
TGTGCCAGCAGTTTTGACAAGATGAGCTCCTACAATGAGCAGTTCTTC
CASSFDKMSSYNEQFF
>TRBJ1-2|TRBV4-1|.|.
TGCGCCAGCAGCCCTCCAGGCCTAACCTATGGCTACACCTTC
CASSPPGLTYGYTF
>TRBJ1-3|TRBV19|.|.
TGTGCCAGTAGTATCGGGAACTCTGGAAACACCATATATTTT
CASSIGNSGNTIYF
>TRBJ2-3|TRBV27|.|TRBD2
TGTGCCAGCAGTTTATCGCCAGCGGGGTACACAGATACGCAGTATTTT
CASSLSPAGYTDTQYF
>TRBJ2-4|TRBV29-1|.|.
TGCAGCGTCGAAGATGGCCGAGCCAAAAACATTCAGTACTTC
CSVEDGRAKNIQYF
>TRBJ2-4|TRBV4-1|.|.
TGCGCCAGCAGCCCCATCCCGGAGGGAGCCAAAAACATTCAGTACTTC
CASSPIPEGAKNIQYF
>TRBJ1-5|TRBV28|once|.
TGTGCCAGCAGTCCCTCGAATACCAGGCAGCCCCAGCATTTT
CASSPSNTRQPQHF
>TRBJ2-3|TRBV6-4|few|.
TGTGCCAGTATTCAGGGGAGCACAGATACGCAGTATTTT
CASIQGSTDTQYF
>TRBJ2-2|TRBV29-1|.|.
TGCAGCGCTAACTGGGCCCGCACCGGGGAGCTGTTTTTT
CSANWARTGELFF
>TRBJ2-5|TRBV30|.|.
TGTGCCTGGAGTGTGTTTTCGGGTCAGGGAGAGACCCAGTACTTC
CAWSVFSGQGETQYF
>TRBJ1-2|TRBV7-8|.|.
TGTGCCAGCAGCTTAGCGCGGACAGACTATGGCTACACCTTC
CASSLARTDYGYTF
>TRBJ1-4|TRBV27|.|TRBD1
TGTGCCAGCAGTCTACCCGGGACAGGGGAAAAACTGTTTTTT
CASSLPGTGEKLFF
>TRBJ1-6|TRBV30|.|.
TGTGCCTGGAGTCGGGGTGCCTATAATTCACCCCTCCACTTT
CAWSRGAYNSPLHF
>TRBJ1-2|TRBV5-8|.|.
TGTGCCAGCAGCTTTGGAGACAGACCTAACTATGGCTACACCTTC
CASSFGDRPNYGYTF
>TRBJ2-3|TRBV5-1|.|.
TGCGCCAGCAGCTTTGGCAGGACTTTCGGAGATACGCAGTATTTT
CASSFGRTFGDTQYF
>TRBJ2-1|TRBV4-1|.|.
TGCGCCAGCAGCCAAGTTGGTTATGAGCAGTTCTTC
CASSQVGYEQFF
>TRBJ2-7|TRBV5-6|few|TRBD1
TGTGCCAGCAGCTACTCCGGGACAGCCTCCTACGAGCAGTACTTC
CASSYSGTASYEQYF
>TRBJ2-5|TRBV28|.|.
TGTGCCAGCAGTATAACCGACAGGTTCCAAGAGACCCAGTACTTC
CASSITDRFQETQYF
>TRBJ1-5|TRBV2|.|.
TGTGCCAGCAGTGAAGACGTAAATCAGCCCCAGCATTTT
CASSEDVNQPQHF
>TRBJ1-3|TRBV7-8|.|TRBD1
TGTGCCAGCAGAGCGGACAGGGCTGGAAACACCATATATTTT
CASRADRAGNTIYF
>TRBJ2-2|TRBV7-9|.|.
TGTGCCAGCAGCTTCGGGGGTACCACCGGGGAGCTGTTTTTT
CASSFGGTTGELFF
>TRBJ1-2|TRBV28|.|.
TGTGCCAGCAATCTTGCGGTGGGTGGCTACACCTTC
CASNLAVGGYTF
>TRBJ1-2|TRBV6-5|.|.
TGTGCCAGCAGTTACGGTGGTGACCACTATGGCTACACCTTC
CASSYGGDHYGYTF
>TRBJ2-2|TRBV4-1|.|TRBD2
TGCGCCAGCAGCCAAGAGGGACTAGCGGGAGGGGATCGGACCGGGGAGCTGTTTTTT
CASSQEGLAGGDRTGELFF
>TRBJ1-5|TRBV6-5|.|.
TGTGCCAGCCGAACTACAGGGTTTGACCAGCCCCAGCATTTT
CASRTTGFDQPQHF
>TRBJ2-2|TRBV25-1|.|.
TGTGCCAGCAGTGGGGGGGGCGACACCGGGGAGCTGTTTTTT
CASSGGGDTGELFF
>TRBJ1-1|TRBV6-6|.|TRBD1
TGTGCCAGCCAAATGGACAGGGTTGTCACTGAAGCTTTCTTT
CASQMDRVVTEAFF
>TRBJ2-3|TRBV29-1|.|TRBD2
TGCAGCGTTTCGACTAGCGGGAACCCCACAGATACGCAGTATTTT
CSVSTSGNPTDTQYF
>TRBJ1-5|TRBV10-3|.|.
TGTGCCATCAGTGAGAGGTTTGATCAGCCCCAGCATTTT
CAISERFDQPQHF
>TRBJ2-3|TRBV27|.|TRBD1
TGTGCCAGCAGTTTAGGGACAGGGCACACAGATACGCAGTATTTT
CASSLGTGHTDTQYF
>TRBJ2-7|TRBV6-5|few|TRBD1
TGTGCCAGCAGGCGACAGGGGGCTTACTACGAGCAGTACTTC
CASRRQGAYYEQYF
>TRBJ2-3|TRBV6-1|.|TRBD1
TGTGCCAGCAGTGTTGGGACAGGGGGCCCAGATACGCAGTATTTT
CASSVGTGGPDTQYF
>TRBJ2-2|TRBV6-1|.|TRBD1
TGTGCCAGCAGTGTGGGACAGCTTGCCGGGGAGCTGTTTTTT
CASSVGQLAGELFF
>TRBJ1-4|TRBV5-1|.|.
TGCGCCAGCAGCTTGGTATCGGGGCCCGACGAAAAACTGTTTTTT
CASSLVSGPDEKLFF
>TRBJ2-7|TRBV4-1|.|TRBD1
TGCGCCAGCAGCCAAGTTGTTAGACAGGGAATTTACGAGCAGTACTTC
CASSQVVRQGIYEQYF
>TRBJ2-1|TRBV27|.|TRBD2
TGTGCCAGCAGCTTACTAGCGGGAGGGGGCTACAATGAGCAGTTCTTC
CASSLLAGGGYNEQFF
>TRBJ2-5|TRBV19|.|TRBD1
TGTGCCAGTAGTCCTAGACAGGGGGGAAAAGAGACCCAGTACTTC
CASSPRQGGKETQYF